This TCR beta chain was sequenced in a study of vaccination and CD4 T cells after COVID-19. Study context: Four females and six males made up the convalescents, two of whom were Hispanic.

With regard to this clonotype: The antigen remains undetermined.

An Oncomine TCR Beta short-read assay was used to sequence the DNA from cultured CD4+ T cells. A single record per CDR3 protein comes from TCRdb applying MiXCR to the PCR reads. The repertoire includes approximately 10,000 distinct CDR3 sequences, about 70% of them detected once, and 11% sits in the top ten. Treatment specified: 10-day PBMC culture with coronavirus spike peptide pools or control peptides (ViraFEST assay). Input material: CD4+ T cells from blood, cultured in vitro. This receptor was obtained from a human donor who had recovered from COVID-19.

CDR3 nucleotides: TGCAGTACGGGCACAGGGCTTTTTTTCCCTGAAGCTTTCTTT. It codes for CSTGTGLFFPEAFF. The chain recombines TRBV20-1 with TRBJ1-1; D perhaps matches TRBD1 (6 bases). V dropped 8 bases and J dropped 6 bases, with 22 bases sitting between them. Germline-derived CDR1 and CDR2 are DFQATT and SNEGSKA (reference sequence). The CDR3 is made up of 14 amino acids.